This note documents a single T cell receptor (beta chain) sequence. It has no known antigen specificity. No base quality information exists; no much larger clone differs at one position. The sample originates from a study of beta chain features in type 1 diabetes (dated by TCRdb to the late 2010s). Study-level background: Patients and healthy donors did not differ in mean age, gender distribution, total cell number or subset yield. Whereas all 28 donors provided naive and central memory subsets, regulatory and stem cell-like memory subsets were isolated from just 8 patients and roughly 8 healthy donors. A total of 100 million to 140 million sorted cells were examined across all samples, and the number of cells per subset was strongly correlated with RNA yield. The study compared the TCRB repertoires of sorted circulating CD4+ T cell subsets in recently diagnosed type 1 diabetes patients with those in matched healthy donors. Study-wide conclusions, independent of this receptor: Because cDNA was sequenced instead of genomic DNA, activated cells with high expression could be over-represented, although the groups did not differ in activation or CD3 levels. The naive, central memory and regulatory TCRB repertoires appeared to resemble one another more closely among patients than among healthy donors. Shorter templates might have been favored by PCR, but patient and control samples were amplified and corrected together, so both groups would have been affected equally by any skew. A moderate but significant shortening of TCRB CDR3 length was observed in type 1 diabetes patients in all four CD4+ subsets. At VDJ recombination sites, type 1 diabetes patients had fewer insertions and more deleted nucleotides, which implies abnormalities in thymic rearrangement. Because small numbers of individuals were included in the HLA sub-analyses, any influence of HLA type on TCRB rearrangement was left unresolved.

From its cysteine to its phenylalanine, the CDR3 spans 18 amino acids. Only the CDR3 part of the read is kept: 54 bases, read in frame from the first base. Trimming costs V 5 bases and J 6 bases, and their ends lie 29 bases apart. The germline V gene (reference sequence) provides CDR1 GTSNPN and CDR2 SVGIG. Each donor gave one peripheral blood draw, around 100 mL on average, collected into heparinised tubes. Using a panel that included CD45RO, CCR7, CD25, CD127, CD95 and CD27, naive, central memory, regulatory and stem cell-like memory CD4+ T cells were sorted on a BD FACSAria II. Purity was above 95% for every sorted population. PBMCs were separated immediately by Lymphoprep density gradient centrifugation and were stained directly, without being cultured. Samples were stained and sorted in pairs, with one healthy donor and one patient per experiment, so that batch effects were minimized. The High Capacity cDNA Reverse Transcription Kit was used to reverse transcribe all of the isolated RNA, meaning that expressed TCRB transcripts were what got sequenced. Deep immunoSEQ sequencing was performed on naive, central memory and regulatory T cell samples, with an average of around 3.4 million total reads per sample. Sorted cells were lysed in RLT buffer, and RNA was extracted using DNase-treated RNeasy Micro or Mini kits according to cell number. To prevent cross-contamination, every cell subset was processed on its own, while patient and healthy donor samples were processed together. TCRB sequences were amplified from cDNA with the immunoSEQ multiplex PCR, producing 87-bp fragments spanning the CDR3 region. Sequencing of the amplicons was performed on the Illumina HiSeq platform. On the study's bioinformatics: PCR bias was computationally corrected using synthetic template baselines, reads within Hamming distance 2 were collapsed, and singletons that could not be merged were discarded. Reads were aligned against IMGT to assign V, D and J genes, CDR3 length and insertions or deletions at six rearrangement sites. Within each subset, clonotype counts were normalized to sorted cell number, and only after that were true diversity and Gini coefficients computed with the tcR R package. Repertoire sharing was quantified using the overlap coefficient calculated on TCRB nucleotide sequences. Out-of-frame TCRB sequences from naive cells were analyzed as a proxy for the pre-selection repertoire. This immuneACCESS table, as held by TCRdb, lists in-frame sequences with V and J called but not all clones. Of the missing ones, under half trace to an unresolved V gene in checked studies; the others have no known cause. The DNA was the basis for D and trimming; V, J and clone size are from that table. The sample table records some 170,000 clones; roughly 63% of these occur just once. In total, the top ten clones hold about 0.1% of the sample.

This receptor was identified in a man aged 25-45 years with type 1 diabetes. Recombination joined TRBV30 with TRBJ2-1; 6 matching bases give a weak D call of TRBD1. Material: naive CD4+ T cells from blood. The cell subset or site label of this sample denotes: true naive CD4+ T cells. The CDR3 region reads CAWAAQGSLVGLRNEQFF. Read as DNA, the sequence is TGTGCCTGGGCAGCACAGGGATCACTAGTAGGCCTGCGCAATGAGCAGTTCTTC.